Listed below are T cell receptor beta chains from one sample, sequenced in a study of radiotherapy plus CTLA-4 blockade in lung cancer. Method: immunoSEQ multiplex PCR; TCRdb's copy keeps in-frame clones and lacks some. The table lists 120,000 or so clones, 80% to 90% of them singletons. The material sequenced was peripheral blood, taken from a patient treated with radiotherapy plus ipilimumab. The origin of the receptors is a human donor with non-small cell lung cancer that progressed on radiotherapy plus ipilimumab. Both conserved end residues are part of each CDR3. The D gene is left open where the match is weak. Only part of the rows carry a size: once, few, many, or a class if the clone is expanded.

j_call: TRBJ1-3; v_call: TRBV27; d_call: TRBD1; clone_size: -; cdr3_nt: TGTGCCAGCAGCCACAGGGGGCCGGGAAACACCATATATTTT; cdr3_aa: CASSHRGPGNTIYF
j_call: TRBJ2-2; v_call: TRBV6-5; d_call: TRBD1; clone_size: -; cdr3_nt: TGTGCCAGCAGTTACGGCCAGGGGGCGAACACCGGGGAGCTGTTTTTT; cdr3_aa: CASSYGQGANTGELFF
j_call: TRBJ2-1; v_call: TRBV9; d_call: -; clone_size: -; cdr3_nt: TGTGCCAGCAGCGGGTTAACTAAAACTAATGAGCAGTTCTTC; cdr3_aa: CASSGLTKTNEQFF
j_call: TRBJ2-7; v_call: TRBV9; d_call: -; clone_size: -; cdr3_nt: TGTGCCAGCAGCGTTGGGGCAGAAGCTAGGGAGCAGTACTTC; cdr3_aa: CASSVGAEAREQYF
j_call: TRBJ2-1; v_call: TRBV4-1; d_call: -; clone_size: -; cdr3_nt: TGCGCCAGCAGCAACCCCTACAATGAGCAGTTCTTC; cdr3_aa: CASSNPYNEQFF
j_call: TRBJ1-1; v_call: TRBV2; d_call: TRBD1; clone_size: -; cdr3_nt: TGTGCCAGCTTGGGGGGAGGACAGGGAGCTTTCTTT; cdr3_aa: CASLGGGQGAFF
j_call: TRBJ1-2; v_call: TRBV30; d_call: -; clone_size: once; cdr3_nt: TGTGCCTGGGCCCCGGGCAGGGGTTATGGCTACACCTTC; cdr3_aa: CAWAPGRGYGYTF
j_call: TRBJ2-6; v_call: TRBV18; d_call: TRBD1; clone_size: -; cdr3_nt: TGTGCCAGCTCACGGGACAGGGCCCCTGGGGCCAACGTCCTGACTTTC; cdr3_aa: CASSRDRAPGANVLTF
j_call: TRBJ2-2; v_call: TRBV2; d_call: -; clone_size: once; cdr3_nt: TGTGCCAGCAGCCCCACTAGGAACACCGGGGAGCTGTTTTTT; cdr3_aa: CASSPTRNTGELFF
j_call: TRBJ1-6; v_call: TRBV27; d_call: TRBD1; clone_size: once; cdr3_nt: TGTGCCAGCAGTGCCACGGACAGGGCAAATTCACCCCTCCACTTT; cdr3_aa: CASSATDRANSPLHF
j_call: TRBJ1-1; v_call: TRBV9; d_call: -; clone_size: -; cdr3_nt: TGTGCCAGCAGCCCCCAGCCGGGCAACACTGAAGCTTTCTTT; cdr3_aa: CASSPQPGNTEAFF
j_call: TRBJ2-4; v_call: TRBV5-8; d_call: -; clone_size: once; cdr3_nt: TGTGCCAGCAGCTTGAGCCAGGGTGGGGTCATTCAGTACTTC; cdr3_aa: CASSLSQGGVIQYF
j_call: TRBJ1-3; v_call: TRBV6-5; d_call: TRBD1; clone_size: -; cdr3_nt: TGTGCCAGCAGCGACAGGGCCGGAAACACCATATATTTT; cdr3_aa: CASSDRAGNTIYF
j_call: TRBJ1-5; v_call: TRBV4-1; d_call: -; clone_size: once; cdr3_nt: TGCGCCAGCAGCCGGGACCCCGGTCCTAGTCAGCCCCAGCATTTT; cdr3_aa: CASSRDPGPSQPQHF
j_call: TRBJ1-5; v_call: TRBV7-3; d_call: -; clone_size: -; cdr3_nt: TGTGTCAGCAGCTGGGGACAAAATCAGCCCCAGCATTTT; cdr3_aa: CVSSWGQNQPQHF
j_call: TRBJ2-7; v_call: TRBV19; d_call: -; clone_size: -; cdr3_nt: TGTGCCAGTAGTATAAGAGGGGTCGGATCGGGAGACGAGCAGTACTTC; cdr3_aa: CASSIRGVGSGDEQYF
j_call: TRBJ1-1; v_call: TRBV7-9; d_call: -; clone_size: -; cdr3_nt: TGTGCCAGCTTAACCCAGAGGAACACTGAAGCTTTCTTT; cdr3_aa: CASLTQRNTEAFF
j_call: TRBJ1-2; v_call: TRBV18; d_call: TRBD1; clone_size: once; cdr3_nt: TGTGCCAGCTCAACACAGGGGGGCTATGGCTACACCTTC; cdr3_aa: CASSTQGGYGYTF
j_call: TRBJ2-5; v_call: TRBV30; d_call: -; clone_size: -; cdr3_nt: TGTGCCTGGAGTGTACGTGGCGGGGAAGAGACCCAGTACTTC; cdr3_aa: CAWSVRGGEETQYF
j_call: TRBJ2-3; v_call: TRBV20-1; d_call: -; clone_size: -; cdr3_nt: TGCAGTGCTAGAAAAGATACGCAGTATTTT; cdr3_aa: CSARKDTQYF